This entry concerns a single T cell receptor (beta chain). Per the original methods: Amplification of reference gene primers provided the estimated nucleated cell counts. Assay used: immunoSEQ multiplex PCR; TCRdb lists only in-frame clones, some missing. Clone size and the V and J calls come from that table; the DNA yielded D and trimming. The repertoire holds tens of thousands of clones, with roughly nine tenths as singletons. The data stem from a study of blood T cell repertoires in COVID-19. Background on the study: The samples span acute and convalescent COVID-19 from the United States, Italy and Spain. PBMCs, B-cell-depleted T cells, or T cells were the source of the cDNA or gDNA that made up the material.

Trimming cost V 1 base and J 1 base, with 8 bases left between them. Germline V gene lookup returns CDR1 SGHDT and CDR2 YYEEEE. The CDR3 is 14 amino acids. V and J are TRBV5-6 and TRBJ1-1; D remains ambiguous. The sequence was collected from a man aged 65 to 79 with active or convalescent COVID-19. Material: peripheral blood. CDR3: CASSLNRWNTEAFF. CDR3 in DNA: TGTGCCAGCAGCTTGAACAGATGGAACACTGAAGCTTTCTTT.